The entry that follows covers one T cell receptor beta chain sequence. Other nucleotide sequences in the sample specify the same CDR3. This entry belongs to a study of shared clonotypes between healthy human individuals. Investigators spread the genomic DNA of each subset evenly over several immunoSEQ plates. Data came from immunoSEQ multiplex PCR; TCRdb stores just in-frame clones and leaves some out. The table includes some 2,100,000 clones, roughly 91% detected once. CD8 cells regarded as naive lacked CD45RO, were positively chosen for CCR7, and omitted terminally differentiated effector memory CD45RA+ cells. The sample taken for sequencing was naive CD8+ T cells from PBMCs. This sequence originates from a man aged 18 to 35 in good health. Some clones in this sample may be carry-over from other donors' samples.

CDR3 protein: CASSLYREGTEAFF. For the CDR3, the DNA is TGTGCCAGCAGTCTCTACAGGGAAGGGACTGAAGCTTTCTTT. J is TRBJ1-1 and V is TRBV27; perhaps TRBD1 as D (6 bases). This CDR3 comprises 14 residues. The V and J ends lost 5 bases and 5 bases respectively, with 15 bases between them. Germline loops: CDR1 MNHEY, CDR2 SMNVEV (reference sequence).